The rows below give T cell receptor beta chains drawn from one sample of a study of cytomegalovirus exposure and HLA in healthy donors. Some clones are missing from TCRdb's copy, which holds only in-frame ones; the method was immunoSEQ multiplex PCR. The table has about 98,000 clones, roughly 70% seen once. Sequencing was performed on PBMCs. These receptors all stem from a man between 50 and 59 years old in good health and CMV-seronegative. Both conserved end residues are part of each CDR3. The D gene is left open where the match is weak. Size values are once, few and many counts, or a class for expanded clones, and some rows have none.

clone_size j_call v_call d_call cdr3_aa cdr3_nt
few TRBJ1-2 TRBV6-1 TRBD1 CASRRTGEPGYTF TGTGCCAGCCGGCGGACAGGGGAGCCTGGCTACACCTTC
NA TRBJ2-5 TRBV5-1 NA CASSLATGETQYF TGCGCCAGCAGCTTGGCCACAGGAGAGACCCAGTACTTC
NA TRBJ1-2 TRBV18 NA CASSPGREGYGYTF TGTGCCAGCTCTCCGGGCAGAGAGGGATATGGCTACACCTTC
once TRBJ1-1 TRBV29-1 TRBD1 CSARGQENTEAFF TGCAGCGCCCGGGGACAGGAGAACACTGAAGCTTTCTTT
NA TRBJ1-4 TRBV28 TRBD1 CASSPNRGGIEKLFF TGTGCCAGCAGTCCTAACAGGGGGGGGATTGAAAAACTGTTTTTT
NA TRBJ2-1 TRBV28 NA CASSLSSGEQFF TGTGCCAGCAGTTTATCCTCGGGTGAGCAGTTCTTC
NA TRBJ2-7 TRBV7-7 TRBD1 CASSLTGGLDEQYF TGTGCTAGCAGTCTGACAGGGGGCCTGGACGAGCAGTACTTC
NA TRBJ2-1 TRBV4-1 TRBD2 CASSPRAGTSGTYNEQLF TGCGCCAGCAGCCCCCGCGCTGGGACTAGCGGGACCTACAATGAGCAGCTCTTC
NA TRBJ2-7 TRBV28 TRBD1 CASSRSGTGGFHQYF TGTGCCAGCAGTCGCTCCGGGACAGGGGGATTCCACCAGTACTTC
NA TRBJ2-7 TRBV18 TRBD1 CASSPWGQRNEQYF TGTGCCAGCTCACCATGGGGACAGAGGAACGAGCAGTACTTC
few TRBJ2-3 TRBV29-1 NA CSVETGPSTDTQYF TGCAGCGTGGAGACAGGTCCCAGCACAGATACGCAGTATTTT
NA TRBJ2-7 TRBV7-8 TRBD1 CASSHQQGARDVYEQYF TGTGCCAGCAGCCACCAGCAGGGGGCGCGAGACGTTTACGAGCAGTACTTC
NA TRBJ2-1 TRBV25-1 TRBD2 CASSFTRGDEQFF TGTGCCAGCAGCTTCACCCGGGGGGATGAGCAGTTCTTC
NA TRBJ1-2 TRBV19 TRBD1 CASIKRGDRRIYGYTF TGTGCCAGTATCAAAAGGGGGGACAGGAGAATCTATGGCTACACCTTC
NA TRBJ2-2 TRBV6-4 NA CASRRRAVNWTSGELFF TGTGCCAGCCGGCGGCGGGCAGTAAACTGGACGAGTGGGGAGCTGTTTTTT
NA TRBJ1-2 TRBV6-5 NA CASSYSPQGRFYGYTF TGTGCCAGCAGTTACAGTCCCCAGGGGCGATTCTATGGCTACACCTTC
NA TRBJ2-1 TRBV9 NA CASSVTSGNNEQFF TGTGCCAGCAGCGTAACTAGTGGGAACAATGAGCAGTTCTTC
NA TRBJ2-6 TRBV29-1 NA CSVDSGANVLTF TGCAGCGTTGATAGTGGGGCCAACGTCCTGACTTTC
NA TRBJ2-5 TRBV19 NA CAVGPAVRETQYF TGTGCCGTGGGTCCGGCAGTGAGGGAGACCCAGTACTTC
NA TRBJ2-2 TRBV28 TRBD1 CASSPTGSFTGELFF TGTGCCAGCAGTCCGACAGGGAGTTTTACCGGGGAGCTGTTTTTT
few TRBJ1-2 TRBV13 TRBD1 CASSTGDVWRYGYTF TGTGCCAGCAGCACAGGGGACGTCTGGAGGTATGGCTACACCTTC
NA TRBJ1-5 TRBV29-1 TRBD1 CSVSGQDQPQHF TGCAGCGTATCGGGACAGGATCAGCCCCAGCATTTT
NA TRBJ1-5 TRBV28 NA CASSARGNQPQHF TGTGCCAGCAGTGCGCGGGGGAATCAGCCCCAGCATTTT
NA TRBJ1-1 TRBV5-8 NA CASSYDDRPHTEAFF TGTGCCAGCAGCTACGATGACAGGCCTCACACTGAAGCTTTCTTT
few TRBJ1-5 TRBV2 TRBD1 CASRTDRGQTQPQHF TGTGCCAGCAGAACTGACAGGGGGCAAACCCAGCCCCAGCATTTT
NA TRBJ2-7 TRBV30 TRBD1 CAWSTGTGIYEQYF TGTGCCTGGAGCACCGGGACAGGGATATACGAGCAGTACTTC
once TRBJ1-5 TRBV5-6 NA CASSLLSPRFNQPQHF TGTGCCAGCAGCCTCCTATCTCCCCGATTCAATCAGCCCCAGCATTTT
NA TRBJ1-2 TRBV27 TRBD1 CASSLNEGGFGYTF TGTGCCAGCAGTTTAAATGAAGGGGGCTTTGGCTACACCTTC
NA TRBJ2-1 TRBV19 TRBD1 CASTAGTGRTNEQFF TGTGCCAGTACCGCCGGGACAGGGAGAACCAATGAGCAGTTCTTC
few TRBJ1-6 TRBV19 TRBD1 CASSISGQGVSPLHF TGTGCCAGTAGTATCTCGGGACAGGGTGTATCACCCCTCCACTTT
NA TRBJ1-2 TRBV2 NA CASSANNYGYTF TGTGCCAGCAGTGCAAATAACTATGGCTACACCTTC
few TRBJ1-2 TRBV18 NA CASSLGLYGYTF TGTGCCAGCTCACTGGGACTCTATGGCTACACCTTC
NA TRBJ1-4 TRBV7-2 TRBD1 CASSLDQGANEKLFF TGTGCCAGCAGCTTAGATCAGGGGGCTAATGAAAAACTGTTTTTT
once TRBJ1-2 TRBV2 TRBD1 CASSGSGDRGPFYGYTF TGTGCCAGCAGTGGATCCGGGGACAGGGGGCCCTTCTATGGCTACACCTTC
NA TRBJ1-4 TRBV9 TRBD1 CASSTSRGGGQGPSNGKLFF TGTGCCAGCAGCACTAGCCGAGGGGGGGGACAGGGGCCGAGTAACGGGAAACTGTTTTTT
few TRBJ1-1 TRBV7-6 NA CASSPVVRVLGNTEAFF TGTGCCAGCAGCCCGGTGGTACGGGTACTCGGGAACACTGAAGCTTTCTTT
once TRBJ2-3 TRBV10-3 NA CAISAPDSTTDTQYF TGTGCCATCAGCGCCCCGGACAGCACCACAGATACGCAGTATTTT
NA TRBJ2-1 TRBV19 TRBD2 CASSPGTSGSDEQFF TGTGCCAGTAGCCCCGGGACTAGCGGGAGCGATGAGCAGTTCTTC
NA TRBJ1-1 TRBV11-2 NA CASSIRTNTEAFF TGTGCCAGCAGCATCCGGACAAACACTGAAGCTTTCTTT
NA TRBJ2-1 TRBV7-2 NA CASSGPGTLNYNEQFF TGTGCCAGCAGCGGACCCGGGACACTAAACTACAATGAGCAGTTCTTC
NA TRBJ2-7 TRBV5-1 NA CASSLGTLAAYEQYF TGCGCCAGCAGCTTGGGGACACTCGCGGCCTACGAGCAGTACTTC
NA TRBJ1-4 TRBV10-2 NA CASSEFGMGEKLFF TGCGCCAGCAGTGAGTTCGGGATGGGTGAAAAACTGTTTTTT
NA TRBJ2-7 TRBV13 TRBD1 CASSLGPTGAYEQYF TGTGCCAGCAGCTTAGGCCCGACAGGGGCCTACGAGCAGTACTTC
NA TRBJ1-4 TRBV27 TRBD1 CASSSTGVEEKLFF TGTGCCAGCAGTTCGACAGGGGTGGAGGAAAAACTGTTTTTT
NA TRBJ2-3 TRBV18 NA CASSPNRDTQYF TGTGCCAGCTCACCAAACAGGGATACGCAGTATTTT
NA TRBJ1-1 TRBV25-1 NA CASSAHGGFTEAFF TGTGCCAGCAGTGCACACGGGGGATTCACTGAAGCTTTCTTT
NA TRBJ2-1 TRBV5-1 TRBD2 CASSGTSGDLQWFF TGCGCCAGCAGCGGAACTAGCGGAGACCTCCAATGGTTCTTC
few TRBJ1-4 TRBV5-4 TRBD1 CASSFGAGGEKLFF TGTGCCAGCAGCTTTGGGGCAGGGGGAGAAAAACTGTTTTTT
NA TRBJ2-5 TRBV7-3 TRBD1 CASSSNSGTGGETQYF TGTGCCAGCAGCTCTAATTCCGGGACAGGGGGGGAGACCCAGTACTTC
NA TRBJ1-5 TRBV2 NA CASTEAGNQPQHF TGTGCCAGCACGGAGGCGGGCAATCAGCCCCAGCATTTT
NA TRBJ2-2 TRBV30 NA CAWLEGPGELFF TGTGCCTGGTTGGAGGGGCCCGGGGAGCTGTTTTTT
NA TRBJ2-7 TRBV30 TRBD1 CASSGTAYEQYF TGTGCCTCCTCCGGGACAGCCTACGAGCAGTACTTC
NA TRBJ1-6 TRBV21-1 NA CASSKDTRNSPLHF TGTGCCAGCAGCAAGGACACCCGAAATTCACCCCTCCACTTT
once TRBJ2-1 TRBV9 TRBD2 CASSTPRGEREVINEQFF TGTGCCAGCAGCACCCCCCGAGGTGAGCGGGAAGTTATTAATGAGCAGTTCTTC
NA TRBJ1-5 TRBV7-9 TRBD1 CASSLDRGSNQPQHF TGTGCCAGCAGCTTAGACAGGGGTAGCAATCAGCCCCAGCATTTT
NA TRBJ2-2 TRBV5-1 TRBD2 CASLPGTGGKLFF TGCGCCAGCCTCCCGGGGACGGGAGGGAAGCTGTTTTTT
NA TRBJ1-1 TRBV10-1 TRBD1 CASSGARQGNPEAFF TGCGCCAGCAGTGGGGCCCGACAGGGAAACCCTGAAGCTTTCTTT